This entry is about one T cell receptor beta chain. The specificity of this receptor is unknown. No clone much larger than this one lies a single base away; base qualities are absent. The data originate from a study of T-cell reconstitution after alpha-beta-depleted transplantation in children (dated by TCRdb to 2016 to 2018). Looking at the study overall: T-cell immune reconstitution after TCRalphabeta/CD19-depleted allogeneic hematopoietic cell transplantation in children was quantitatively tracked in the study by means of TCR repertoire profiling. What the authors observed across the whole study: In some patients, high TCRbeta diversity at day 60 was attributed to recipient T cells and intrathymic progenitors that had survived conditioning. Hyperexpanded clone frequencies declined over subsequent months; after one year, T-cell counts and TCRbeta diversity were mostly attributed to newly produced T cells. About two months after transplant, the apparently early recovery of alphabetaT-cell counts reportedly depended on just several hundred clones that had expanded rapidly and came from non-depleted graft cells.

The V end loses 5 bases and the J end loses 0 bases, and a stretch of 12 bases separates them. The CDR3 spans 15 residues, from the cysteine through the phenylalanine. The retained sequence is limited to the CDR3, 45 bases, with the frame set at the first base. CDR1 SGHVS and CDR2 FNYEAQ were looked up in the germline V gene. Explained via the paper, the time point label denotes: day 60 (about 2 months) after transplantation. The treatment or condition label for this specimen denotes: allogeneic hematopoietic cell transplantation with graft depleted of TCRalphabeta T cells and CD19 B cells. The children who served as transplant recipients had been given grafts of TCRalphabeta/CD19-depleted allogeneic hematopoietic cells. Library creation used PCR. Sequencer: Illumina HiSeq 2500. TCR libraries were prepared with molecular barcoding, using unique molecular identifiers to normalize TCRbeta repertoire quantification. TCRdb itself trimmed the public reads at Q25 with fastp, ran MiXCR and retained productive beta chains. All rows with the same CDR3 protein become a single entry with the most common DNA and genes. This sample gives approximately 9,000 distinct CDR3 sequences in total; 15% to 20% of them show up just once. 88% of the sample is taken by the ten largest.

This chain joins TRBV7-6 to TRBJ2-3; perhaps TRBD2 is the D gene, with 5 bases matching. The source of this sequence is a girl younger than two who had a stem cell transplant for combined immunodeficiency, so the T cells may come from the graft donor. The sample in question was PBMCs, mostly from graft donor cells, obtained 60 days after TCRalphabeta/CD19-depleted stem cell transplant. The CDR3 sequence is CASSPIRGSTDTQYF. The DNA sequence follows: TGTGCCAGCAGCCCGATCCGCGGGAGCACAGATACGCAGTATTTT.